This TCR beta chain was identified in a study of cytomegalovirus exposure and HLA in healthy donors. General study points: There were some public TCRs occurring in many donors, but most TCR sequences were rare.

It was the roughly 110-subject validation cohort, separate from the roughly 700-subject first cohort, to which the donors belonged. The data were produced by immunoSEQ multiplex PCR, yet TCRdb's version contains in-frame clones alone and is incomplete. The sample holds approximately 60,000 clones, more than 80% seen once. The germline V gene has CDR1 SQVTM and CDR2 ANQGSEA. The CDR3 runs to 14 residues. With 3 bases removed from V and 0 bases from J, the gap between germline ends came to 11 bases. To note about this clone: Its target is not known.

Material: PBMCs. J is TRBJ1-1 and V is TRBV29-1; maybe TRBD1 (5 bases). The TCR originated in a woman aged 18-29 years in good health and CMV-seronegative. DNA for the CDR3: TGCAGCGTTGAGGGTCCAGGGCTGAACACTGAAGCTTTCTTT. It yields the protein CSVEGPGLNTEAFF.